A selection of T cell receptor beta chains follows, all from one sample in a study of tumor and adjacent non-tumor tissue in lung cancer. Each CDR3 protein is one row after TCRdb ran MiXCR on the multiplex PCR reads. The repertoire has approximately 120,000 distinct CDR3 sequences, 75% of them found once; the top ten carry around a third. Sequencing was performed on lung tumor tissue. The receptor set was obtained from a woman in her fifties or sixties with non-small cell lung cancer. Both conserved end residues are part of each CDR3. Each record gives: D gene, CDR3 length, J gene, V gene, clone size, CDR3 DNA, CDR3 protein. The D gene is left open where the match is weak. A clone size is listed for some rows: how often the clone was seen (once, few, many), or a class if it is expanded.

D: .
length: 14
J: TRBJ1-5
V: TRBV4-1
size: .
DNA: TGCACCAGCAGCCAGGCAAGGAGCAATCAGCCCCAGCATTTT
CDR3: CTSSQARSNQPQHF

D: .
length: 15
J: TRBJ2-7
V: TRBV6-2/TRBV6-3
size: many
DNA: TGTGCCAGCAGTTACTCCGACAGGAGCACCTACGAGCAGTACTTC
CDR3: CASSYSDRSTYEQYF

D: TRBD1
length: 14
J: TRBJ1-5
V: TRBV5-1
size: .
DNA: TGCTCCAGCAGCCCACAGGGGGTAGGTCAGCCCCAGCATTTT
CDR3: CSSSPQGVGQPQHF

D: TRBD2
length: 20
J: TRBJ2-1
V: TRBV12-3/TRBV12-4
size: once
DNA: TGTGCAAGCAGTTTGGGTCCCACTAGCGGGGGTGTCGGGGGTTACAATGAGCAATACTTC
CDR3: CASSLGPTSGGVGGYNEQYF

D: .
length: 12
J: TRBJ2-7
V: TRBV20-1
size: .
DNA: TGCAGTGCTAGGGCGGGATTCTACGAGCGGTACTTC
CDR3: CSARAGFYERYF

D: .
length: 12
J: TRBJ2-3
V: TRBV11-1
size: once
DNA: TGTGTCAGCAGCCCCGGTGGCGATACGCAGTATTTT
CDR3: CVSSPGGDTQYF

D: .
length: 13
J: TRBJ1-5
V: TRBV28
size: once
DNA: TGTGCCAGCAGTCCAGGAGGGGTCTGGCCCCAGCATTTT
CDR3: CASSPGGVWPQHF

D: TRBD2
length: 15
J: TRBJ2-3
V: TRBV20-1
size: many
DNA: TGCAGTCAAACTTCTCTAGCGGGGGGACGAGATACGCAGTATTTT
CDR3: CSQTSLAGGRDTQYF

D: TRBD1
length: 18
J: TRBJ2-7
V: TRBV28
size: .
DNA: TGTGCCAGCAGTCACAACTCGGGGACAGGGGGGGTGGGGTACGAGCAGTACTTC
CDR3: CASSHNSGTGGVGYEQYF

D: TRBD2
length: 18
J: TRBJ2-2
V: TRBV6-5
size: .
DNA: TGTGCCAGCAGTTCCCTACTCTTAGCGGGGGGACCTACCGGGGAGCTGCTTTTT
CDR3: CASSSLLLAGGPTGELLF

D: .
length: 17
J: TRBJ2-2
V: TRBV11-3
size: .
DNA: TGTGCCAGCAGCTTTCCCCTCAGGGGTTCGAACTCCGGGGAGCTGTTGTTT
CDR3: CASSFPLRGSNSGELLF

D: .
length: 14
J: TRBJ1-6
V: TRBV11-2
size: .
DNA: TGTGCCAGCAGGGCGGGACACTATAATTCACCCCTCCACTTT
CDR3: CASRAGHYNSPLHF

D: .
length: 14
J: TRBJ2-7
V: TRBV11-2
size: .
DNA: TGTGCCAGCAGCTCAAAGTCGGGGCTCTACGATCAGTATTTC
CDR3: CASSSKSGLYDQYF

D: TRBD2
length: 15
J: TRBJ2-1
V: TRBV11-3
size: .
DNA: TGTGCCAACAACTATAGCGGGGGCTCCTACAATGAGCAATTCTTC
CDR3: CANNYSGGSYNEQFF

D: TRBD1
length: 15
J: TRBJ1-2
V: TRBV7-8
size: .
DNA: TGTGCCAGCAGCCTAACTATAGGGGGCGCAGATGGCTACACCTTC
CDR3: CASSLTIGGADGYTF

D: .
length: 15
J: TRBJ2-7
V: TRBV6-6
size: .
DNA: TGTGCCAGTAGTCGCCAAACAAGGGGAGACAACGAGCAGTACTTC
CDR3: CASSRQTRGDNEQYF

D: .
length: 15
J: TRBJ2-1
V: TRBV7-3
size: .
DNA: TGTGCCAGCAGCCCGGCAGGGACGCCTTTTAATGAGCAATTCTTC
CDR3: CASSPAGTPFNEQFF

D: .
length: 13
J: TRBJ1-1
V: TRBV4-3
size: .
DNA: TGCGCCAGCAGCCCCATCATCAGGGGTGAAGCCTTCTTT
CDR3: CASSPIIRGEAFF

D: .
length: 15
J: TRBJ1-5
V: TRBV20-1
size: .
DNA: TGCAATGCTAGTAGTGAGCAGTGCACCAATCAGCCCCAGCATTTT
CDR3: CNASSEQCTNQPQHF

D: .
length: 13
J: TRBJ2-1
V: TRBV11-1
size: .
DNA: TGTGCCAACAGCTTAGCGACAGTGCGTGAGCAGTTATTC
CDR3: CANSLATVREQLF

D: .
length: 14
J: TRBJ1-2
V: TRBV11-1
size: once
DNA: TGTGCCAACAGTTCACAGGGTCCGCTCTATGGCTACACCTTC
CDR3: CANSSQGPLYGYTF

D: .
length: 17
J: TRBJ1-2
V: TRBV11-3
size: .
DNA: TGTGCTAGCAGTTTATTACATGCAGGAGGATCTATCTATGGCTACATCTTC
CDR3: CASSLLHAGGSIYGYIF

D: TRBD2
length: 16
J: TRBJ2-7
V: TRBV12-3/TRBV12-4
size: medium-sized
DNA: TGTGCCAGCAGCTCCTCAGCCGGACTAGTGCGACACGAGCAGTACTTC
CDR3: CASSSSAGLVRHEQYF

D: TRBD1
length: 14
J: TRBJ1-2
V: TRBV11-3
size: medium-sized
DNA: TGTGCCAGCAGCTTTGCAGGGGGCGTTAATGGCTACACCTTC
CDR3: CASSFAGGVNGYTF

D: TRBD1
length: 16
J: TRBJ2-3
V: TRBV11-3
size: .
DNA: TGTGCCAGTAGCCTATCCGGGATAGGGGGCGCGGATACGCAGTATTTT
CDR3: CASSLSGIGGADTQYF

D: .
length: 15
J: TRBJ2-5
V: TRBV11-3
size: .
DNA: TGTGCCAGCAGCCTCGTGGGGCACGTTGGGAAGGTCCAGTACTTC
CDR3: CASSLVGHVGKVQYF

D: .
length: 13
J: TRBJ2-1
V: TRBV4-3
size: few
DNA: TGCGCCAGCAGCCAAGAGGAAGGCGGGAAAAAATTCTTC
CDR3: CASSQEEGGKKFF

D: .
length: 15
J: TRBJ1-1
V: TRBV11-3
size: .
DNA: TGTGCCAGCAGCTTAGATTCCGGGAGAGGCACTGGAGTTTTCTTT
CDR3: CASSLDSGRGTGVFF

D: .
length: 17
J: TRBJ2-3
V: TRBV6-1
size: .
DNA: TGTGCCAGCAGTGAGGGTATGACTGCGGGGAGCAATCAGCCCCAGTATTTT
CDR3: CASSEGMTAGSNQPQYF

D: .
length: 15
J: TRBJ2-3
V: TRBV28
size: .
DNA: TGTGCGAGCAGACCTTGGGACTCGGGCCTAGGTACGCAGTATTTT
CDR3: CASRPWDSGLGTQYF

D: .
length: 12
J: TRBJ1-1
V: TRBV2
size: few
DNA: TGTGCCAGCAGTGACCAGATGTGGACCGCTTTCTTT
CDR3: CASSDQMWTAFF

D: TRBD2
length: 18
J: TRBJ2-1
V: TRBV11-3
size: .
DNA: TGTGCCAGCAGCTTAGGCCTAGCGGGGGGTAACTATCGTAGTGAGCAGCTCTTC
CDR3: CASSLGLAGGNYRSEQLF

D: .
length: 15
J: TRBJ2-6
V: TRBV10-1
size: .
DNA: TGCGCCAGCAGTCCCTCTAGGGCTGGGGCCAACGTCCTGACTTTC
CDR3: CASSPSRAGANVLTF

D: .
length: 15
J: TRBJ2-5
V: TRBV11-3
size: .
DNA: TGTGTCATCAGCCTCGTGGGGCACGTAGGGGAGACCCAGTACTTC
CDR3: CVISLVGHVGETQYF

D: .
length: 17
J: TRBJ2-4
V: TRBV19
size: many
DNA: TGTGCCAGTAGCTCTGTGGACAGCGGCATAGCCAAAAACATTCAGTACTTC
CDR3: CASSSVDSGIAKNIQYF

D: TRBD1
length: 14
J: TRBJ2-5
V: TRBV6-5
size: many
DNA: TGTGCCAGCAGTCGACAGGGCGATGAGGAGACCCAGTACTTC
CDR3: CASSRQGDEETQYF

D: .
length: 13
J: TRBJ2-7
V: TRBV11-2
size: few
DNA: TGTGCCAGCAGCCCGTTGACCGATAGAGGGCAGTACTTC
CDR3: CASSPLTDRGQYF

D: .
length: 11
J: TRBJ1-1
V: TRBV11-3
size: .
DNA: TGTGGATCGGACACGAACACTGCAGCTTTCTTT
CDR3: CGSDTNTAAFF

D: .
length: 11
J: TRBJ2-7
V: TRBV28
size: many
DNA: TGTGCCAGCAGTCTGTCCTCCGAGCAGTACTTC
CDR3: CASSLSSEQYF

D: .
length: 14
J: TRBJ1-1
V: TRBV6-5
size: many
DNA: TGTGCCAGCAGCCCTCCCCCTAGCAACACTGAAGCTTTCTTT
CDR3: CASSPPPSNTEAFF

D: .
length: 16
J: TRBJ1-2
V: TRBV20-1
size: .
DNA: TGCAATGCTAGAGTCCGGGACACGGGAATAATGGATGGCTACACCTTC
CDR3: CNARVRDTGIMDGYTF

D: .
length: 15
J: TRBJ2-3
V: TRBV7-3
size: .
DNA: TGTGCCAGCAGCTTAGAGGGTAACAGCACAGATACGCAGTATTTT
CDR3: CASSLEGNSTDTQYF

D: TRBD1
length: 15
J: TRBJ2-7
V: TRBV20-1
size: .
DNA: TGCAGTGCTAGGGATACCGGGACAGTGGATCGGAAGCAGTACTTC
CDR3: CSARDTGTVDRKQYF

D: .
length: 16
J: TRBJ2-3
V: TRBV11-2
size: .
DNA: TGTGCCAGCAGCTTAGCGGGGGCCACGGGGGTGGATACGCAGTATTTT
CDR3: CASSLAGATGVDTQYF

D: .
length: 18
J: TRBJ2-7
V: TRBV11-3
size: .
DNA: TGTGCCGGCAGCTTAGAGTTGACTACCGGGAGCCCCCCAAGGGAGCAGTACTTC
CDR3: CAGSLELTTGSPPREQYF